The entry below describes one T cell receptor beta chain. The data stem from a study of radiation and T cells in renal cell carcinoma. Described time point: baseline pretreatment blood. The sample's treatment: 15 Gy SBRT to primary tumor, nephrectomy 4 weeks later. The patient's renal cell carcinoma had clear cell pathology. The length of the CDR3 is 14 residues. Trimming left V 3 bases short and J 1 base short, with 10 bases between. From germline, CDR1 is SEHNR and CDR2 FQNEAQ (reference sequence). Sequenced by immunoSEQ multiplex PCR; TCRdb stores in-frame clones only, minus some. The repertoire holds tens of thousands of clones, with over 65% as singletons.

The chain combines TRBV7-9 with TRBJ2-7; D remains unclear. The sequencing used blood, collected from a patient whose treatment included radiotherapy and nephrectomy. The receptor was isolated from a man aged 60 to 69 with renal cell carcinoma. The CDR3 here is CASSLGTYSYEQYF. The DNA for the CDR3 is TGTGCCAGCAGCTTGGGTACCTATTCCTACGAGCAGTACTTC. Full variable domain (missing parts from reference TRBV7-9 and TRBJ2-7): DTGVSQNPRHKITKRGQNVTFRCDPISEHNRLYWYRQTLGQGPEFLTYFQNEAQLEKSRLLSDRFSAERPKGSFSTLEIQRTEQGDSAMYLCASSLGTYSYEQYFGPGTRLTVT.